This is a list of T cell receptor beta chains from one sample in a study of cytomegalovirus exposure and HLA in healthy donors. Using immunoSEQ multiplex PCR, the repertoire was profiled, and TCRdb retains in-frame clones only, with some absent. The sample yields 200,000 to 250,000 clones, around nine tenths seen once. The sample taken for sequencing was PBMCs. The receptors stem from a man aged 18 to 30 in good health and CMV-seronegative. CDR3s include the opening cysteine and the closing phenylalanine or tryptophan.

V gene	CDR3 protein
TRBV19	CASSFLRDIPDTQYF
TRBV5-1	CASSLGVQTRGTQYF
TRBV4-2	CASSQFSSGIHGELFF
TRBV19	CASSYGGGYTF
TRBV28	CASSSTGGTYEQYF
TRBV21-1	CASSKESSLGNYGYTF
TRBV28	CASSERINYGYTF
TRBV12-5	CASNDGTAYGYTF
TRBV7-9	CASSLSLAGAYEQYF
TRBV7-2	CASSLSWGESPLHF
TRBV7-9	CASSLGQGQPQHF
TRBV4-3	CASSQGQTDSGNTIYF